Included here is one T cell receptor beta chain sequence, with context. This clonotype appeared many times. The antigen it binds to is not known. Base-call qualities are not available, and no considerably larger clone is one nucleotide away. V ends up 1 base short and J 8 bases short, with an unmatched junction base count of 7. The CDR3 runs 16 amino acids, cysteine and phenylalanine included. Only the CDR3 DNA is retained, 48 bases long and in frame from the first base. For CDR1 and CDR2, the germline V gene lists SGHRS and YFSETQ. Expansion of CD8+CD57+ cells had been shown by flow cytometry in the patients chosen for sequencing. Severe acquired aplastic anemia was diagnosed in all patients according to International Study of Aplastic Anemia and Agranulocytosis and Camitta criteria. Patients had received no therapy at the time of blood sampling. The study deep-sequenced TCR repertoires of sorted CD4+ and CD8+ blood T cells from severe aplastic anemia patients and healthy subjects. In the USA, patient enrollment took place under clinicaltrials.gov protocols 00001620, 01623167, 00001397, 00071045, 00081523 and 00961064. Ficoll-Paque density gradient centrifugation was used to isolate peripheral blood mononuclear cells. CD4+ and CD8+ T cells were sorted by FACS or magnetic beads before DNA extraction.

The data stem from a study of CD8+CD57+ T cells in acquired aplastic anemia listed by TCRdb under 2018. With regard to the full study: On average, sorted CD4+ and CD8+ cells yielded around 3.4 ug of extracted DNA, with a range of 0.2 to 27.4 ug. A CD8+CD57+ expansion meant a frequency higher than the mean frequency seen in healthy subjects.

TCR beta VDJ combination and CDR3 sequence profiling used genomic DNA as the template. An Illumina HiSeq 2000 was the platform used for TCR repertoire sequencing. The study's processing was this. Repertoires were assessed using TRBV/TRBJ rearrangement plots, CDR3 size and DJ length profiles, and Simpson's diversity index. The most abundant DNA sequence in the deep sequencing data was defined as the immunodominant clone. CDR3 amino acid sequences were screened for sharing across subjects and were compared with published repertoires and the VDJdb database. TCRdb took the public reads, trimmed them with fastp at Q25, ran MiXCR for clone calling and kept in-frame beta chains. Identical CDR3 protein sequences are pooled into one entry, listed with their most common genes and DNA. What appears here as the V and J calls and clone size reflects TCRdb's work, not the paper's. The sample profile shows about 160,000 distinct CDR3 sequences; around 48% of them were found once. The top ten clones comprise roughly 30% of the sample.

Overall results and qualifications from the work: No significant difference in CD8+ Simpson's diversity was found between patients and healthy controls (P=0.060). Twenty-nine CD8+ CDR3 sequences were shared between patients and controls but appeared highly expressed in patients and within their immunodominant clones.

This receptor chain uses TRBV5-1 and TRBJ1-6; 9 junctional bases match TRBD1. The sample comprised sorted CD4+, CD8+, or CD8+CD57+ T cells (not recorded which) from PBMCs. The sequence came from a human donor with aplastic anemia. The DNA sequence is TGCGCCAGCAGCTTGACCGGGACAGGGTATGATTCACCCCTCCACTTT. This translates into CASSLTGTGYDSPLHF.